This T cell receptor beta chain was sequenced in a study of T-cell memory formation after mild COVID-19 (dated by TCRdb to the early 2020s). Background on the whole study: Most TCR sequence clusters were specific to one of the two donors. In two donors, T-cell clones that expanded and contracted after mild COVID-19 were tracked by sequencing TCRalpha and TCRbeta repertoires over time. The cohort was made up of two young adult volunteers, one female and one male, who were previously healthy.

Sequencing used an Illumina NovaSeq 6000. TCRalpha and TCRbeta cDNA libraries were built by 5'RACE with constant-segment primers, adding sample barcodes and unique molecular identifiers. Trizol reagent was used to extract RNA from every sample. Libraries were amplified in two PCR steps, with a second sample barcode and Illumina TruSeq adapters added in the second step. The libraries were sequenced on an Illumina NovaSeq using 2 x 150 bp paired-end reads. On the authors' methods: Demultiplexing of reads and collapsing into UMI-guided consensus sequences were performed with migec v1.2.7. With mixcr v2.1.11, UMI consensuses were aligned to TRA and TRB V and J templates and assembled into clonotypes. A clonotype was counted as expanded or contracted only if both edgeR and NoisET called the change significant, with noise models trained on biological replicates. For edgeR calls, the cutoffs were a false discovery rate-adjusted p below 0.01 and a log2 fold-change threshold of 1. PCA with hierarchical clustering of max-normalized trajectories of the 1000 most abundant clonotypes was used as exploratory dynamics analysis. Separately sequenced CD4+ and CD8+ repertoires were used to assign the CD4 or CD8 phenotype of responding clones. The public reads were reanalyzed by TCRdb: fastp trimming at Q25, MiXCR alignment, in-frame beta chains only. Rows with a matching CDR3 protein are joined into one entry that keeps the most common DNA and genes. V and J calls and clone size were set by TCRdb, not the authors. The sample yields roughly 450,000 distinct CDR3 sequences; approximately 18% were counted once. The ten top clones hold about 12% of the sample.

PBMCs were isolated by Ficoll-Paque density gradient centrifugation. Summary of the overall study and its limitations: Only a couple of mild cases were covered by the study, and larger cohorts that include severe cases with pre-infection samples were considered necessary. Contracting CD4+ clones were located mainly in the CM and EM memory subsets, whereas CD8+ clones were found to be enriched in EMRA. Clones contracting from day 15 to 85 had balanced CD4/CD8 phenotypes, while a second wave expanding from day 15 to 37 was biased towards CD4+. Some responding clones were detected in pre-infection memory, which suggested that pre-existing cross-reactive memory T cells had joined the SARS-CoV-2 response. SARS-CoV-2 specificity was not confirmed for the second-wave clones peaking on day 37.

The CDR3 measures 14 amino acids from cysteine to phenylalanine. The entry retains the CDR3 DNA only, 42 bases that are in frame from base 1. Germline trimming: 2 bases from V, 2 bases from J; junction bases outside gene matches: 3. Looking up the germline V gene yields CDR1 SGHRS and CDR2 YFSETQ. Ten or more counts support this clonotype. No antigen is known for it. Per-nucleotide qualities are absent, and no much larger clonotype sits a single base away. The TCR sequence derives from an adult woman who had mild COVID-19 (a few samples of this study predate the infection). The sample titles of this study are shuffled in the database, so cell type and time point are left out; the donor was told from shared clones. The chain joins TRBV5-1 to TRBJ2-5, with 7 middle bases fitting TRBD2. Sequences were obtained from PBMCs or a T cell subset sorted from them (not recorded which). The sequenced DNA is TGCGCCAGCAGCTTCGCGGGGGAACAAGAGACCCAGTACTTC. It encodes CASSFAGEQETQYF.